The rows below give T cell receptor beta chains drawn from one sample of a study of blood T cell repertoires in COVID-19. Profiled with immunoSEQ multiplex PCR; TCRdb holds only in-frame clones, not every one. Of approximately 70,000 clones detected, roughly 87% appear once; the ten largest clones hold roughly 6.8%. The sequenced sample consisted of peripheral blood. These receptors were collected from a woman between 45 and 65 years old with acute or convalescent COVID-19. Both conserved end residues are part of each CDR3. The D gene is left open where the match is weak. Part of the rows lack a size; the others show once, few, many or a class for expanded clones.

D gene,J gene,V gene,CDR3 length,clone size,CDR3 DNA,CDR3 protein
NA,TRBJ1-2,TRBV4-1,16,NA,TGCGCCAGCAGCGGGAGGACTCCTCCTGGGGGCTATGGCTACACCTTC,CASSGRTPPGGYGYTF
TRBD1,TRBJ1-4,TRBV5-5,15,NA,TGTGCCAGCAGCTTGGTCAGGGGGTTCAATGAAAAACTGTTTTTT,CASSLVRGFNEKLFF
TRBD2,TRBJ2-5,TRBV29-1,13,NA,TGCAGCTCGAAGGTGGGACTAGCGGAGACCCAGTACTTC,CSSKVGLAETQYF
TRBD1,TRBJ1-2,TRBV6-5,15,NA,TGTGCCAGCAGTCCGATACAGGGGATAGACTATGGCTACACCTTC,CASSPIQGIDYGYTF
NA,TRBJ2-1,TRBV3-1/TRBV3-2,15,NA,TGTGCCAGCAGCCCATTATTCTTTCTCGGGGATGAGCAGTTCTTC,CASSPLFFLGDEQFF
NA,TRBJ2-1,TRBV2,12,NA,TGTGCCAGCAGGGAGTCCAACAATGAGCAGTTCTTC,CASRESNNEQFF
TRBD1,TRBJ1-6,TRBV9,14,NA,TGTGCCAGCAGGGACAGGGGAAACGCTTCACCCCTCCACTTT,CASRDRGNASPLHF
NA,TRBJ1-1,TRBV15,16,NA,TGTGCCACCAGCAGAGATGGTGTCGCGGATAACACTGAAGCTTTCTTT,CATSRDGVADNTEAFF
TRBD1,TRBJ2-7,TRBV19,15,NA,TGTGCCAGTAGTATGGGAGACGCAGGGGGCAGAGAGCAGTACTTC,CASSMGDAGGREQYF
NA,TRBJ1-3,TRBV18,14,NA,TGTGCCAGCTCACCCGACCGGGTTCGGAACACCATATATTTT,CASSPDRVRNTIYF
NA,TRBJ1-1,TRBV7-9,15,NA,TGTGCCAGCAGCCCCGGGGGGGCGCGGGACACTGAAGCTTTCTTT,CASSPGGARDTEAFF
TRBD1,TRBJ2-2,TRBV29-1,13,NA,TGCAGCGTCGAGACAGGGGGGCACGGGGAGCTGTTTTTT,CSVETGGHGELFF
TRBD1,TRBJ1-6,TRBV5-4,14,NA,TGTGCCAGCAGCCCGGGACAGCCTAATTCACCCCTCCACTTT,CASSPGQPNSPLHF
NA,TRBJ1-5,TRBV30,14,NA,TGTGCCTGGAGTGCCACGGGGGGCAATCAGCCCCAGCATTTT,CAWSATGGNQPQHF
TRBD2,TRBJ2-7,TRBV7-2,15,NA,TGTGCCAGCAGATTTAGCGGGAGGGCCGAAGACGAGCAGTACTTC,CASRFSGRAEDEQYF
NA,TRBJ2-1,TRBV5-8,14,NA,TGTGCCAGCAGCCCGGACATCTTTTACAATGAGCAGTTCTTC,CASSPDIFYNEQFF
TRBD1,TRBJ1-2,TRBV2,15,NA,TGTGCCAGCAGTGTCAAGGGACAGGGGGCGCTTGGCTACACCTTC,CASSVKGQGALGYTF
NA,TRBJ1-1,TRBV19,13,NA,TGTGCCAGTAGAGCGGACGGGAACACTGAAGCTTTCTTT,CASRADGNTEAFF
TRBD1,TRBJ1-4,TRBV6-2/TRBV6-3,15,once,TGTGCCAGCAGTTCCCTCGGGACAGGGGAAGAAAAACTGTTTTTT,CASSSLGTGEEKLFF
TRBD2,TRBJ2-3,TRBV2,15,NA,TGTGCCAGCACCCGGACTAGCGGGGGCACAGATACGCAGTATTTT,CASTRTSGGTDTQYF